These T cell receptor beta chains were read from a single sample in a study of T cells in localized non-small cell lung cancer. Data came from immunoSEQ multiplex PCR; TCRdb stores just in-frame clones and leaves some out. The top ten hold around 16% of the sample, which has tens of thousands of clones, about 91% seen once. This specimen was peripheral blood, taken before any cancer treatment. Receptors originate from a man aged 35 to 69 with stage I squamous cell lung carcinoma. The CDR3 runs from the conserved cysteine through the conserved F or W. Fields, in order: CDR3 protein, CDR3 DNA, J gene, clone size, V gene, D gene. D genes are given only for firm matches. Clone size is given for some rows only: seen once, a few or many times, or a class if the clone is expanded.

CDR3aa: CASSLRSKGLRAYEQYF
CDR3nt: TGTGCCAGCAGCTTGCGCTCCAAGGGACTTCGAGCCTACGAGCAGTACTTC
j_gene: TRBJ2-7
abundance: once
v_gene: TRBV7-2
d_gene: -

CDR3aa: CASLWGTYGYTF
CDR3nt: TGTGCCAGCCTATGGGGTACCTATGGCTACACCTTC
j_gene: TRBJ1-2
abundance: -
v_gene: TRBV6-1
d_gene: -

CDR3aa: CASSAQSAGGTRNEQFF
CDR3nt: TGCGCCAGCAGTGCCCAATCAGCGGGGGGGACACGGAATGAGCAGTTCTTC
j_gene: TRBJ2-1
abundance: -
v_gene: TRBV10-1
d_gene: TRBD2

CDR3aa: CASSLGGFSYNEQFF
CDR3nt: TGTGCCAGCAGCTTAGGAGGGTTCTCCTACAATGAGCAGTTCTTC
j_gene: TRBJ2-1
abundance: -
v_gene: TRBV7-2
d_gene: -

CDR3aa: CASSPIALGNTIYF
CDR3nt: TGTGCCAGCAGTCCTATTGCCCTAGGAAACACCATATATTTT
j_gene: TRBJ1-3
abundance: -
v_gene: TRBV27
d_gene: -

CDR3aa: CAISEGTLLANSPLHF
CDR3nt: TGTGCCATCAGTGAAGGGACGTTGCTGGCTAATTCACCCCTCCACTTT
j_gene: TRBJ1-6
abundance: -
v_gene: TRBV10-3
d_gene: -

CDR3aa: CASSRSQGANYGYTF
CDR3nt: TGCGCCAGCAGTCGGTCACAGGGGGCGAACTATGGCTACACCTTC
j_gene: TRBJ1-2
abundance: -
v_gene: TRBV10-2
d_gene: TRBD1

CDR3aa: CASSRGLAGQETQYF
CDR3nt: TGTGCCAGCAGCCGGGGACTAGCGGGGCAAGAGACCCAGTACTTC
j_gene: TRBJ2-5
abundance: -
v_gene: TRBV7-9
d_gene: TRBD2

CDR3aa: CATKGQKLMNTEAFF
CDR3nt: TGTGCCACCAAAGGACAAAAACTAATGAACACTGAAGCTTTCTTT
j_gene: TRBJ1-1
abundance: -
v_gene: TRBV15
d_gene: -

CDR3aa: CASRGSGSTDTQYF
CDR3nt: TGTGCCAGCAGGGGTAGCGGGAGCACAGATACGCAGTATTTT
j_gene: TRBJ2-3
abundance: -
v_gene: TRBV27
d_gene: TRBD2